The 12 T cell receptor beta chains below all came from one sample that was sequenced in a study of tissue T cells after allogeneic stem cell transplantation. The table came from immunoSEQ multiplex PCR; TCRdb's copy has only in-frame clones and leaves some out. The top ten clones hold roughly 43% of a sample with under 1,200 clones, 50% of them seen once. Indicated time point: mouse harvest day 14 after allogeneic transplant. The graft held 10^6 splenic CD5+ T cells and 10^7 T-cell-depleted bone marrow cells. Sequencing was carried out using spleen. Receptors were obtained from a female BALB/c mouse given C57BL/6 T cells with graft-versus-host disease after an allogeneic hematopoietic cell transplant.

This clone has a handful of counts. Gene names are the mouse ones. The sequence runs out 1 residue before the end of the CDR3; the remainder is reconstructed from the germline J gene. J is TRBJ2-7 and V is TRBV4; no clear D gene. Germline V gives CDR1 LGHDT, CDR2 YNNKQL (reference sequence). The CDR3 runs to 14 residues. V lost 3 bases and J lost 0, with 9 bases in between. This CDR3 reads CASSYLRSSYEQYF. Incomplete CDR3 DNA: TGTGCCAGCAGCTACCTGAGGAGCTCCTATGAACAGTAC.

Only a few counts were recorded for this clone. Gene labels here are mouse ones. Read coverage stops 1 residue before the CDR3 terminus; the germline J gene supplies the remainder. This chain connects TRBV26 to TRBJ1-3, with a weak D call TRBD1 (6 bases). Germline lookup yields CDR1 KGHPV and CDR2 FQNQEV (reference sequence). V lost 6 bases and J 0 bases, leaving 12 bases between the germline ends. The length of the CDR3 is 15 residues. The sequenced part of the CDR3 DNA is TGTGCCAGCAGGCCGGGACAAAATTCTGGAAATACGCTCTAT. Its translation is CASRPGQNSGNTLY. The full CDR3 sequence reads CASRPGQNSGNTLYF.

As to this clone: Genes and germline come from the mouse. Read data end 1 residue before the CDR3 end; the end is taken from the germline J gene. This chain links TRBV26 with TRBJ2-2; 10 bases fit TRBD2. This CDR3 is 16 amino acids long. In germline, CDR1 is KGHPV, CDR2 FQNQEV (reference sequence). The V segment lost 3 bases and the J segment 4 bases; nucleotides outside the gene matches: 5. The part of the CDR3 DNA that was read is TGTGCCAGCAGTCTCCACTGGGGGGGAGGCACCGGGCAGCTCTAC. It codes for CASSLHWGGGTGQLY. The complete CDR3 reads CASSLHWGGGTGQLYF. The full variable domain, rest sourced from reference TRBV26 and TRBJ2-2, is NSKVIQTPRYLVKGQGQKAKMRCIPEKGHPVVFWYQQNKNNEFKFLINFQNQEVLQQIDMTEKRFSAECPSNSPCSLEIQSSEAGDSALYLCASSLHWGGGTGQLYFGEGSKLTVL.

On this clone itself: Germline and genes here are mouse. The read ends 1 residue before the CDR3 terminus; that terminus is restored from the germline J gene. The V call is TRBV12-2, the J call TRBJ2-2, with 9 bases aligning to TRBD1. The CDR3 consists of 16 residues. The V and J ends lost 2 bases and 0 bases, in that order; junction bases with no gene match: 3. Germline V gene sequence: CDR1 SGHLS, CDR2 HYDKME. The sequenced part of the CDR3 DNA is TGTGCCAGCTCTCCCGACAGGGGGTCAAACACCGGGCAGCTCTAC. The encoded protein is CASSPDRGSNTGQLY. The complete CDR3 reads CASSPDRGSNTGQLYF.

For this clone: Gene names are the mouse ones. Sequencing ends 1 residue short of the CDR3 end; the germline J gene provides the rest. The chain employs TRBV12-1 and TRBJ2-4; TRBD2 aligns across 9 bases. This CDR3 spans 16 amino acids. V shed 0 bases and J 0 bases; nucleotides not matched to a gene: 3. CDR1 is SGHSN and CDR2 is HYEKVE in the germline V gene. Partial CDR3 DNA: TGTGCCAGCTCTCTCAGCTGGGGGGGTAGTCAAAACACCTTGTAC. Encoded protein: CASSLSWGGSQNTLY. The CDR3, in full, reads CASSLSWGGSQNTLYF.

In regard to this clone: Mouse gene names apply. The read stops 1 residue short of the end of the CDR3; the missing end is completed from the germline J gene. The rearrangement uses TRBV19 and TRBJ1-1, with D perhaps matching TRBD1 (6 bases). Per germline, CDR1 FNHDT and CDR2 SITEND (reference sequence). Deletions cut 5 bases from V and 3 bases from J, with 8 bases between. This CDR3 is 12 amino acids long. The part of the CDR3 DNA that was read is TGTGCCAGCAGACAGGGATACACAGAAGTCTTC. It is translated as CASRQGYTEVF. The full CDR3 is CASRQGYTEVFF.

Concerning this clone: Genes here carry mouse names. Read sequence stops 1 residue before the CDR3 end, and the germline J gene provides the missing end. The chain links TRBV16 to TRBJ2-7, with 8 bases aligning to TRBD2. From germline, CDR1 is SGHSA and CDR2 FRNQAP. V lost 1 base to trimming and J lost 4 bases; unmatched junction nucleotides: 3. The CDR3 is made up of 14 amino acids. This CDR3 reads CASSLGGGGYEQYF. Incomplete CDR3 DNA: TGTGCAAGCAGCTTAGGTGGGGGGGGTTATGAACAGTAC. Full variable domain (missing parts from reference TRBV16 and TRBJ2-7): NAGVIQTPRHKVTGKGQEATLWCEPISGHSAVFWYRQTIVQGLEFLTYFRNQAPIDDSGMPKERFSAQMPNQSHSTLKIQSTQPQDSAVYLCASSLGGGGYEQYFGPGTRLTVL.

Judged by abundance, this clone is medium-sized. All gene names here are mouse names. The read ends 1 residue before the CDR3 terminus; that terminus is restored from the germline J gene. The chain joins TRBV26 to TRBJ1-2; D not certain. CDR1 KGHPV and CDR2 FQNQEV come from the germline V gene (reference sequence). The CDR3 is 15 residues long. Between the trimmed V and J ends, which lost 2 bases and 0 bases, there was a span of 10 bases. This CDR3 reads CASSLRQNANSDYTF. Incomplete CDR3 DNA: TGTGCCAGCAGTCTGCGGCAGAATGCAAACTCCGACTACACC.

To note about this clone: All gene names here are mouse names. The sequence runs out 1 residue before the end of the CDR3; the remainder is reconstructed from the germline J gene. The rearrangement joins TRBV3 to TRBJ2-7; D unclear. Germline-derived CDR1 and CDR2 are SNHLY and FYNGKV (reference sequence). The ends were cut back, 1 base at V and 0 bases at J, with 7 bases in the middle. This CDR3 spans 14 amino acids. CDR3 loop: CASSLGLSSYEQYF. Incomplete CDR3 DNA: TGTGCCAGCAGCTTAGGTCTGAGCTCCTATGAACAGTAC.

Points on this clone: Mouse germline and gene names are used. The sequenced fragment ends 1 residue before the CDR3 boundary, so the rest is inferred from the germline J gene. The rearrangement joins TRBV14 to TRBJ2-1, with 7 bases lining up with TRBD2. The length of the CDR3 is 12 residues. Germline-derived CDR1 and CDR2 are SGHDT and FRDEAV. The V gene end was trimmed by 6 bases and the J gene end by 7 bases; junction bases not matched to a gene: 4. CDR3 residues: CASMGGRAEQFF. Incomplete CDR3 DNA: TGTGCCAGCATGGGGGGAAGGGCTGAGCAGTTC.

This clone is judged large. Genes and germline are mouse. Read coverage stops 1 residue before the CDR3 terminus; the germline J gene supplies the remainder. This rearrangement joins TRBV13-2 to TRBJ1-4, with D perhaps TRBD1 (6 bases). The ends were cut back, 3 bases at V and 3 bases at J, with 9 bases in the middle. The CDR3 contains 14 residues. Germline lookup yields CDR1 NNHNN and CDR2 SYGAGS (reference sequence). The DNA read from the CDR3 is TGTGCCAGCGGTGGCAGGGGCGCCAACGAAAGATTATTT. Amino acids: CASGGRGANERLF. The complete CDR3 reads CASGGRGANERLFF.

The table lists this clone with a few counts. The genes are named according to mouse. Read data end 1 residue before the CDR3 end; the end is taken from the germline J gene. The chain carries TRBV13-2 and TRBJ2-3; D gene unclear. The CDR3 consists of 14 residues. Germline CDR1 NNHNN, CDR2 SYGAGS (reference sequence). Trimming pared 6 bases from V and 3 bases from J, leaving 14 bases between. The chain's CDR3 is CASALRIWAETLYF. The sequenced CDR3 bases are TGTGCCAGCGCCCTCAGGATTTGGGCAGAAACGCTGTAT.